One and the same sample provided the 12 T cell receptor beta chains below, sequenced in a study of tumor-infiltrating lymphocytes in primary liver carcinoma. Unsorted bulk tissue, roughly 20-34 mg of it, served as the source for co-extraction of RNA and DNA. Priming with a constant-region primer yielded TCR beta cDNA from roughly 0.45 ug total RNA. Generation of the TCR beta libraries relied on three nested multiplex PCR rounds using slightly modified ARM-PCR. Rounds one and two of PCR, each of roughly 11 cycles, were primed with TRBV1-TRBV30 forward primers and a C-beta reverse primer. One entry per CDR3 protein results from TCRdb running MiXCR on the multiplex PCR reads. In the table there are 75,000 to 90,000 distinct CDR3 sequences, 55% to 85% of which are singletons. The sequenced material came from liver tumor tissue from sampling region 1. Subset given: tumor region T1, superior pole. Receptors were obtained from a man aged 35-49 years with primary liver carcinoma and hepatitis B virus infection.

This sequence joins TRBV10-3 and TRBJ2-7; the D call may be TRBD1 or TRBD2 (5 bases each). CDR1 is ENHRY, CDR2 SYGVKD, per germline. Trimming left V 4 bases short and J 5 bases short, with 15 bases between. This CDR3 contains 14 residues. CDR3 residues: CAISGGNGTHEQYF. The CDR3 DNA reads TGTGCCATCAGTGGGGGTAACGGGACCCACGAGCAGTACTTC.

Comments on this clonotype: The conserved phenylalanine or tryptophan normally closing the CDR3 is absent here, so this likely arose from a read error. The chain links TRBV29-1 to TRBJ2-1; D gene uncertain. V was cut by 1 base and J by 7 bases, with 14 bases left in between. The CDR3 sequence is 14 residues long. The V gene's germline CDR1 is SQVTM and CDR2 ANQGSEA. CDR3 DNA: TGCAGCGTTGAAGGCCGTAGAAGAGTAAATGAGCAGTTCTTG. Its translation: CSVEGRRRVNEQFL.

As regards this clonotype: A read error may explain this, as a much larger clone is one base away. This chain connects TRBV11-2 to TRBJ2-7; maybe TRBD1 (5 bases). V gave up 5 bases and J gave up 3 bases, with 20 bases separating them. This CDR3 is 16 amino acids long. From germline, CDR1 is SGHAT and CDR2 FQNNGV. CDR3 coding DNA: TGTGCCAGCAGCCCCCCCCGGACATGGTACGTCTACGAGCAGTACTTC. Its translation is CASSPPRTWYVYEQYF.

As for this clonotype: Given the absence of the conserved phenylalanine or tryptophan at the CDR3 end, a read error is likely. CDR3 sequence (DNA): TGTACCAGCAGCCTATCTGCGGGAATATCCTACGAGCAGTACCTC. This codes for CTSSLSAGISYEQYL. The chain links TRBV11-2 to TRBJ2-7; D perhaps matches TRBD2 (6 bases). The CDR3 is made up of 15 amino acids. Looked up from germline, CDR1 is SGHAT and CDR2 is FQNNGV.

As to this clonotype: The junction shows a germline mismatch at one end, possibly a read error. J is TRBJ2-7 and V is TRBV14, with 11 bases aligning to TRBD2. The CDR3 contains 16 residues. Germline V gene lookup returns CDR1 SGHDN and CDR2 FVKESK. The CDR3 nucleotides are TGTGCCAGCAGCCCCCGCCTGGGACTAGCGGACTACGGGCAGTACTTC. It is translated as CASSPRLGLADYGQYF.

This clonotype was picked up many times. V and J are TRBV6-1 and TRBJ2-5; a possible D gene is TRBD2 (6 bases). CDR3 length equals 13 residues. Deletions cut 7 bases from V and 0 bases from J, with 9 bases between. CDR1 and CDR2 from the germline V gene are MNHNS and SASEGT. CDR3 in DNA: TGTGCCAGCATTTTAGCGGACCAAGAGACCCAGTACTTC. It translates to CASILADQETQYF.

The chain carries TRBV21-1 and TRBJ2-3; TRBD2 reflects the table's D call only, with no check against the DNA. TRBV21-1 is classified as a pseudogene. The CDR3 is made up of 14 amino acids. The CDR3, as DNA: TGTGCCAGCACTCCAGGACTGCTCACAGATACGCAGTATTTT. This gives the protein CASTPGLLTDTQYF.

Comment on this clonotype: At one of its ends the junction is not consistent with the germline gene, which may arise from a read error. J is TRBJ2-3 and V is TRBV11-2, with D possibly called TRBD1 or TRBD2 (5 bases each). This CDR3 contains 13 residues. Germline V lookup: CDR1 SGHAT, CDR2 FQNNGV. The CDR3 DNA reads as TGTGTCAGCAGCCCCAACGGGGCAGATACGCTGTATTTT. It specifies CVSSPNGADTLYF.

This chain connects TRBV10-1 to TRBJ2-3; D could derive from TRBD1 or TRBD2 (5 bases each). The CDR3 is 12 amino acids. The V end was cut by 8 bases, the J end by 4 bases, with 10 bases between. Germline CDR1 and CDR2: WNHNN and SYGVQD (reference sequence). The CDR3 loop reads CASGGGPDTQYF. As DNA, the CDR3 is TGCGCCAGCGGTGGGGGACCAGATACGCAGTATTTT.

As for this clonotype: Relative to the germline gene, one junction end is altered; a read error may explain this. The chain joins TRBV10-1 to TRBJ2-5; TRBD1 matches at 7 bases. Germline V CDR1 and CDR2: WNHNN, SYGVQD (reference sequence). The CDR3 is 15 residues long. This chain's CDR3 is CAISDGTATGKAQYF. CDR3 DNA sequence: TGCGCCATCAGTGACGGGACAGCGACTGGTAAGGCCCAGTACTTC.

This clonotype has only a few counts. At one of its ends the junction is not consistent with the germline gene, which may arise from a read error. The chain links TRBV28 to TRBJ2-5; 7 bases agree with TRBD2. The CDR3 length is 18 residues. Per germline, CDR1 MDHEN and CDR2 SYDVKM. CDR3 DNA: TGTGCCAGCTGTTTAGGGGCTAGCGGTCCCAGGGCGGGAGAGACCCAGTACTTC. It is translated as CASCLGASGPRAGETQYF. Drawing the rest from reference TRBV28 and TRBJ2-5, the complete variable domain is DVKVTQSSRYLVKRTGEKVFLECVQDMDHENMFWYRQDPGLGLRLIYFSYDVKMKEKGDIPEGYSVSREKKERFSLILESASTNQTSMYLCASCLGASGPRAGETQYFGPGTRLLVL.

There are a few counts of this clonotype. At one end the junction does not follow the germline gene, possibly because of a read error. This chain connects TRBV11-2 to TRBJ1-4; D unclear. The germline gives CDR1 SGHAT, CDR2 FQNNGV. The CDR3 extends over 11 amino acids. Here the CDR3 reads CASSLHGPLFF. The DNA for the CDR3 is TGTGCCAGCAGCTTACATGGCCCACTGTTCTTT.